One sample yielded the 6 T cell receptor beta chains listed below, sequenced in a study of blood T cells in healthy people across ages. Primed by a sample-barcoded 5' primer and a J-beta primer mix, a second PCR proceeded for 7 to 11 cycles. TCRdb passed the 5' RACE reads through MiXCR, listing each CDR3 protein once. The repertoire holds 850,000 to 1,300,000 distinct CDR3 sequences, with under 45% as singletons. What was sequenced was blood. The receptors were sampled from a woman in her fifties or sixties in good health.

The chain carries TRBV7-2 and TRBJ2-3; 9 bases align to TRBD1. Germline assignment: CDR1 SGHTA and CDR2 FQGNSA. This CDR3 comprises 14 residues. V trimming: 5 bases; J trimming: 6 bases; junction bases outside the gene matches: 6. In DNA, the CDR3 is TGTGCCAGCAGCGCGGGACAGGGATTTGATACGCAGTATTTT. As protein: CASSAGQGFDTQYF.

This sequence joins TRBV2 and TRBJ1-4; a possible D gene is TRBD1 (5 bases). V was shortened by 4 bases and J by 0 bases, with 9 bases between the two germline ends. CDR1 and CDR2 from the germline V gene are SNHLY and FYNNEI. The CDR3 is 15 amino acids. The DNA for the CDR3 is TGTGCCAGCAGTGCCCAGACAGCAACTAATGAAAAACTGTTTTTT. Translation: CASSAQTATNEKLFF.

This rearrangement joins TRBV29-1 to TRBJ2-7; no clear D. The CDR3 is 13 residues long. Per the germline V gene, CDR1 is SQVTM and CDR2 is ANQGSEA. The germline V and J ends were trimmed by 4 bases and 2 bases, with 12 bases remaining between them. The CDR3 loop reads CSVARNLPYEQYF. CDR3 nucleotide sequence: TGCAGCGTTGCCCGGAATTTACCCTACGAGCAGTACTTC.

The chain is built from TRBV9 and TRBJ2-1; D remains unclear. Trimming cost V 3 bases and J 6 bases, with 4 bases left between them. CDR1 is SGDLS, CDR2 YYNGEE, per germline. This CDR3 is built from 11 residues. The CDR3 DNA sequence: TGTGCCAGCAGCGCCGCCAATGAGCAGTTCTTC. Its protein is CASSAANEQFF. Full variable domain (missing parts from reference TRBV9 and TRBJ2-1): DSGVTQTPKHLITATGQRVTLRCSPRSGDLSVYWYQQSLDQGLQFLIQYYNGEERAKGNILERFSAQQFPDLHSELNLSSLELGDSALYFCASSAANEQFFGPGTRLTVL.

Many counts were recorded for this clonotype. The rearrangement uses TRBV29-1 and TRBJ2-2, with D perhaps TRBD1 (6 bases). The CDR3 contains 14 residues. Germline loops: CDR1 SQVTM, CDR2 ANQGSEA. V shed 6 bases and J shed 0 bases, with 11 bases lying between them. The CDR3 is CSVRTAANTGELFF. CDR3 DNA: TGCAGCGTCCGGACAGCCGCGAACACCGGGGAGCTGTTTTTT.

There are many counts of this clonotype. This chain connects TRBV5-5 to TRBJ2-7; 10 nucleotides match TRBD2. J gave up 2 bases and V 4 bases, and 3 bases lay outside the gene matches. CDR1 is SGHKS and CDR2 is YYEKEE in the germline V gene (reference sequence). There are 14 residues in the CDR3. The CDR3 nucleotides are TGTGCCAGCAGCATTCTAGCGGGAGCCTACGAGCAGTACTTC. Its protein product is CASSILAGAYEQYF.